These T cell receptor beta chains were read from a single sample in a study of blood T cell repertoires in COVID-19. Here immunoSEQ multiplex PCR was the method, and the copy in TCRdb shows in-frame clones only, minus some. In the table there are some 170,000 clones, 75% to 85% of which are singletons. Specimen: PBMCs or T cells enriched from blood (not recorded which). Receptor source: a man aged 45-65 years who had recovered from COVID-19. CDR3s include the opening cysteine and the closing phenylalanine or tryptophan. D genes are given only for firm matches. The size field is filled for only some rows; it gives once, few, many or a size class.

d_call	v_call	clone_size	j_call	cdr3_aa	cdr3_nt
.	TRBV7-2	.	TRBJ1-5	CASSLGAQRGNQPQHF	TGTGCCAGCAGCTTAGGCGCCCAAAGGGGAAATCAGCCCCAGCATTTT
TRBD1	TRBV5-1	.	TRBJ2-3	CASSTGQRTDTQYF	TGCGCCAGCAGCACGGGACAGCGCACAGATACGCAGTATTTT
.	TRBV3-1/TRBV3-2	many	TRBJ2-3	CASSPTSTDTQYF	TGTGCCAGCAGCCCCACAAGCACAGATACGCAGTATTTT
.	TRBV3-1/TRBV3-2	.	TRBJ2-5	CASSQILRETQYF	TGTGCCAGCAGCCAAATCCTGCGGGAGACCCAGTACTTC
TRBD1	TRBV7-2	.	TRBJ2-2	CASSSGQGGTGELFF	TGTGCCAGCAGCTCAGGACAGGGAGGCACCGGGGAGCTGTTTTTT
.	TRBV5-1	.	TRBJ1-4	CASSPGGLATNEKLFF	TGCGCCAGCAGCCCCGGGGGGCTAGCAACTAATGAAAAACTGTTTTTT
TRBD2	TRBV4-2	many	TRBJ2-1	CASSQEVAGGREQFF	TGTGCCAGCAGCCAAGAAGTTGCGGGGGGCCGAGAGCAGTTCTTC
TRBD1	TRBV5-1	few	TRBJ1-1	CASSAGTGKDTEAFF	TGCGCCAGCAGCGCCGGGACAGGGAAAGACACTGAAGCTTTCTTT
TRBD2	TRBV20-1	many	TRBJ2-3	CSASSSGGKVRTDTQYF	TGCAGTGCTAGTTCTAGCGGGGGAAAAGTCCGGACAGATACGCAGTATTTT
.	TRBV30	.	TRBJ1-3	CAWSPLMDSSGNTIYF	TGTGCCTGGAGTCCCCTTATGGACAGCTCTGGAAACACCATATATTTT
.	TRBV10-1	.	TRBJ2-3	CASRLDNADTQYF	TGCGCCAGCAGATTGGACAATGCGGATACGCAGTATTTT
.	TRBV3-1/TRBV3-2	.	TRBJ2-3	CASTSRRGKSDTQYF	TGTGCCAGCACCTCCCGGCGGGGCAAGTCAGATACGCAGTATTTT
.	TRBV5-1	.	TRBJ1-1	CASSLDAGSPTEAFF	TGCGCCAGCAGCTTGGATGCAGGGTCGCCCACTGAAGCTTTCTTT
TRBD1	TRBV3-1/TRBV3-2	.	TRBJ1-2	CASSQVKWGQAYGYTF	TGTGCCAGCAGCCAAGTAAAGTGGGGACAGGCTTATGGCTACACCTTC
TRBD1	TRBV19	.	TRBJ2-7	CASSITGTAYEQYF	TGTGCCAGTAGTATAACCGGGACAGCCTACGAGCAGTACTTC
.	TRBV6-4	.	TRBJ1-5	CASSDLNRVCSNQPQHF	TGTGCCAGCAGTGACCTGAACAGGGTGTGTAGCAATCAGCCCCAGCATTTT
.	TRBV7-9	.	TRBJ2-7	CASSVNEGPYEQYF	TGTGCCAGCAGCGTCAATGAGGGTCCCTACGAGCAGTACTTC
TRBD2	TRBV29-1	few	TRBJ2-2	CSVSSGGKANTGELFF	TGCAGCGTTTCTAGCGGGGGGAAAGCGAACACCGGGGAGCTGTTTTTT
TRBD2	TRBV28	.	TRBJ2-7	CASSLSGGYEQYF	TGTGCCAGCAGTTTATCGGGGGGGTACGAGCAGTACTTC
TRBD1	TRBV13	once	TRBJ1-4	CASSSRGWSNEKLFF	TGTGCCAGCAGCTCCAGGGGGTGGTCTAATGAAAAACTGTTTTTT
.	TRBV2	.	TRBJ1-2	CASRGSGQRYGYTF	TGTGCCAGCAGGGGGTCAGGGCAACGGTATGGCTACACCTTC
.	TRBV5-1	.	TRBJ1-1	CASSLIAAGYGTEAFF	TGCGCCAGCAGCTTGATTGCCGCAGGGTACGGCACTGAAGCTTTCTTT
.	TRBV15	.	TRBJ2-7	CATSREKTGIGGYEQYF	TGTGCCACCAGCAGAGAGAAAACAGGGATTGGGGGCTACGAGCAGTACTTC
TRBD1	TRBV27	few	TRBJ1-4	CASKTGELPNEKLFF	TGTGCCAGCAAGACAGGGGAGCTGCCTAATGAAAAACTGTTTTTT
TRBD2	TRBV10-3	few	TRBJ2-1	CAIERGGLGEQFF	TGTGCCATCGAGCGGGGGGGCCTAGGTGAGCAGTTCTTC
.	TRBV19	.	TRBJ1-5	CASSQGSNQPQHF	TGTGCCAGTAGTCAGGGTAGCAATCAGCCCCAGCATTTT
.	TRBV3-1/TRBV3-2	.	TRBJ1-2	CASSQGGASRGYGYTF	TGTGCCAGCAGCCAAGGAGGAGCCTCGCGGGGCTATGGCTACACCTTC
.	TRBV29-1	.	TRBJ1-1	CSDLTMNTEAFF	TGCAGCGACCTGACAATGAACACTGAAGCTTTCTTT
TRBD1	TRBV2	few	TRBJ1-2	CASSETGGGGYTF	TGTGCCAGCAGTGAGACAGGGGGAGGCGGCTACACCTTC
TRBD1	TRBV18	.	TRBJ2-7	CASSPVSLTGAAYEQYF	TGTGCCAGCTCACCAGTTAGCCTCACAGGGGCGGCCTACGAGCAGTACTTC
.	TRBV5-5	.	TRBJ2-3	CASTLDRPSADTQYF	TGTGCCAGCACCCTGGACAGACCCTCAGCGGATACGCAGTATTTT
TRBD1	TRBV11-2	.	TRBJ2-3	CASSLRQGADTQYF	TGTGCCAGCAGCTTGAGACAGGGGGCAGATACGCAGTATTTT
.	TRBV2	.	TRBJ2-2	CASQIQVVNTGELFF	TGTGCCAGCCAAATTCAGGTGGTCAACACCGGGGAGCTGTTTTTT
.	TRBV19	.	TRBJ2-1	CASRPGDGHYNEQFF	TGTGCCAGTAGGCCCGGGGATGGCCACTACAATGAGCAGTTCTTC
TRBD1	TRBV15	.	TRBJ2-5	CATSRDRGLLETQYF	TGTGCCACCAGCAGGGACAGGGGGCTTTTGGAGACCCAGTACTTC
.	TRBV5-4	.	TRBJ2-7	CASRKGQGATYEQYF	TGTGCCAGCAGAAAGGGACAAGGTGCCACCTACGAGCAGTACTTC
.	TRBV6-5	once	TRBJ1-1	CASRPAPDTEAFF	TGTGCCAGCAGGCCCGCCCCAGACACTGAAGCTTTCTTT
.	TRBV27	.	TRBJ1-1	CASSLQFSRMNTEAFF	TGTGCCAGCAGTTTACAGTTTTCCAGGATGAACACTGAAGCTTTCTTT
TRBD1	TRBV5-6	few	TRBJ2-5	CASSYRGLETQYF	TGTGCCAGCAGCTACAGGGGGCTGGAGACCCAGTACTTC
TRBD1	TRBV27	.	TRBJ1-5	CASSPDRGANQPQHF	TGTGCCAGCAGTCCAGACAGGGGCGCTAATCAGCCCCAGCATTTT
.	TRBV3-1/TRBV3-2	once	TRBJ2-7	CASSLSFSYEQYF	TGTGCCAGCAGCCTTTCGTTCTCCTACGAGCAGTACTTC
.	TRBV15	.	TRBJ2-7	CATSRDLRELYEQYF	TGTGCCACCAGCAGGGACTTAAGGGAGCTCTACGAGCAGTACTTC
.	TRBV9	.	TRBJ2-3	CASSVAPTGGRTDTQYF	TGTGCCAGCAGCGTAGCCCCCACTGGAGGGCGCACAGATACGCAGTATTTT
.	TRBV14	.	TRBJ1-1	CASSQEGHSNTEAFF	TGTGCCAGCAGCCAAGAGGGACATTCGAACACTGAAGCTTTCTTT
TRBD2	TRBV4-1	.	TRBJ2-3	CASSQDLSGGRNTDTQYF	TGCGCCAGCAGCCAAGATTTGAGCGGGGGTAGAAACACAGATACGCAGTATTTT
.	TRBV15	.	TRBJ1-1	CATSRGGVENTEAFF	TGTGCCACCAGCAGAGGCGGGGTGGAGAACACTGAAGCTTTCTTT
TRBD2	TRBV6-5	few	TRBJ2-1	CASSYSRGVFF	TGTGCCAGCAGTTACTCGCGGGGGGTGTTCTTC
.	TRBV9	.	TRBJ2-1	CASSVSSRVNEQFF	TGTGCCAGCAGCGTTAGTTCGAGGGTCAATGAGCAGTTCTTC
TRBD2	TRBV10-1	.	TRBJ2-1	CASSTSGGHSSYNEQFF	TGCGCCAGCAGTACCAGCGGGGGCCATAGCTCCTACAATGAGCAGTTCTTC